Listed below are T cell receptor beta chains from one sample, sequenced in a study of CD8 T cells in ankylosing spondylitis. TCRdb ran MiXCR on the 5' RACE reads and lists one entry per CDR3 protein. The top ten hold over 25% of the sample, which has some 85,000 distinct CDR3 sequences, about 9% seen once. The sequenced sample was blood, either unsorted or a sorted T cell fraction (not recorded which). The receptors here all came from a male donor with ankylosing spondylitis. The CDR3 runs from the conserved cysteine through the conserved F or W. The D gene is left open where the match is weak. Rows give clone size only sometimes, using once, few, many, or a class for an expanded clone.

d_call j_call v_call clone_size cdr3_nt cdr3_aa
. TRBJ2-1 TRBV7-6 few TGTGCCAGCAGATTACAGGATTCAACCTACAATGAGCAGTTCTTC CASRLQDSTYNEQFF
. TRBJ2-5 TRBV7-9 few TGTGCCAGCAGCCCCACCGATCGAGGACAGAAAGAGACCCAGTACTTC CASSPTDRGQKETQYF
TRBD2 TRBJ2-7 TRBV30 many TGTGCCTGGGGGGGACTATCATCCGAGCAGTACTTC CAWGGLSSEQYF
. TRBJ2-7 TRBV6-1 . TGTGCCAGCAGTGAATCGGAGGGCCACGAGCAGTACTTC CASSESEGHEQYF
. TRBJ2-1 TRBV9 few TGTGCCAGCAGCGTAGCTATGGGAGCGTACAATGAGCAGTTCTTC CASSVAMGAYNEQFF
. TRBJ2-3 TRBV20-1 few TGCAGTGCTAGACTGGTACGGACTATTGCTAGCACAGATACGCAGTATTTT CSARLVRTIASTDTQYF
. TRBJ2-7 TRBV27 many TGTGCCAGCAGTCCCAACAGTTACAGCTCCTACGAGCAGTACTTC CASSPNSYSSYEQYF
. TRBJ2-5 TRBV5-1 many TGCGCCAGCAGCTTGGGGGAAGACAGAAGGGAGACCCAGTACTTC CASSLGEDRRETQYF
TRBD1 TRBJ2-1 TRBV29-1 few TGCAGCGTTGGGGACAGTCCCTACAATGAGCAGTTCTTC CSVGDSPYNEQFF
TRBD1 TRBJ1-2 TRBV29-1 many TGCAGCGTTGAAGATCAGTGGACAGGGGAGGGCTACACCTTC CSVEDQWTGEGYTF
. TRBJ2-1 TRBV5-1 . TGCGCCAGCAGCGGCGGACAGCCTAACCCCTACAATGAGCAGTTCTTC CASSGGQPNPYNEQFF
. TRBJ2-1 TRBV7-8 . TGTGCCAGCAGCTCCAGTAACGATGAGCAGTTCTTC CASSSSNDEQFF
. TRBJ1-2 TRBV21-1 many TGTGCCAGCAACCAGGTCCGGGACTATGGCTACACCTTC CASNQVRDYGYTF
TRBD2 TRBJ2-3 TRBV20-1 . TGCAGTGCTAGAGTCAAACTAGCGCGGAAGATAGCAGATACGCAGTATTTT CSARVKLARKIADTQYF
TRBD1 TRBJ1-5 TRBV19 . TGTGCCAGGGACGACAGGGAGTTCCGTCAGCCCCAGCATTTT CARDDREFRQPQHF
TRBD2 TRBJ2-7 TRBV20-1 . TGCAGTGCTAGTATCGCGAAGGGACTAGCGGACTACGAGCAGTACTTC CSASIAKGLADYEQYF
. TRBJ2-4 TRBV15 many TGTGCCACCAGCAGTCTAGGGACTCCCGGGACGGACATTCAGTACTTC CATSSLGTPGTDIQYF
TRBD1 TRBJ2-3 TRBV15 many TGTGCCACCAGCACCTCTCAGGGGGCTTCAGATACGCAGTATTTT CATSTSQGASDTQYF
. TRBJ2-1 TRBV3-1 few TGTGCCAGCAGCCAAGTCATGGGGGCACCGAGCTCCTACAATGAGCAGTTCTTC CASSQVMGAPSSYNEQFF
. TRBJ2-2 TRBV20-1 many TGCAGTGCTAGAGATGGGCAGGACGCCGGGGAGCTGTTTTTT CSARDGQDAGELFF
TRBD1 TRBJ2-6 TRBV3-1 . TGTGCCAGCAGCCAAGATTACGACAGGGGATCTGGGGCCAACGTCCTGACTTTC CASSQDYDRGSGANVLTF
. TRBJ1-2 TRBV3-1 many TGTGCCAGCAACACCCCACAGCTAAATGGCTACACCTTC CASNTPQLNGYTF
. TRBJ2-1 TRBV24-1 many TGTGCCACCATAGGGCCAGCGGCCGAGCAGTTCTTC CATIGPAAEQFF
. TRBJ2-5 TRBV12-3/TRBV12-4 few TGTGCCAGCAGGGAACAGGGAGTGGAGACCCAGTACTTC CASREQGVETQYF
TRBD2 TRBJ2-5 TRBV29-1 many TGCAGCGTACTAGCGGGAGTGGAGACCCAGTACTTC CSVLAGVETQYF
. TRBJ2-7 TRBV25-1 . TGTGCCAGCAGTGCTAACTACGAGCAGTACTTC CASSANYEQYF
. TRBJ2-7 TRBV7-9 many TGTGCCAGCAGCAACTACAGGGTGGAAAACTACGAGCAGTACTTC CASSNYRVENYEQYF
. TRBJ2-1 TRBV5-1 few TGCGCCAGCAGCCCTCTAGGCGGGATTTCCTACAATGAGCAGTTCTTC CASSPLGGISYNEQFF